The 9 T cell receptor beta chains listed next were all sequenced from one sample in a study of blood T cell repertoires in COVID-19. Only in-frame clones appear in the TCRdb table, and some are missing; sequencing was by immunoSEQ multiplex PCR. In the table there are under 130,000 clones, under 80% of which are singletons. Sequences were obtained from peripheral blood. The receptors stem from a woman in her 70s with acute or convalescent COVID-19.

The V call is TRBV4-2, the J call TRBJ2-3, with 9 positions matching TRBD2. Germline assignment: CDR1 LGHNA and CDR2 YNFKEQ. The ends lost 5 bases at V and 2 bases at J; junction bases unmatched: 11. The CDR3 loop spans 17 amino acids. This CDR3 is CASSVTFSGGATDTQYF. The CDR3 coding sequence is TGTGCCAGCAGCGTAACTTTTAGCGGGGGCGCCACAGATACGCAGTATTTT.

This clone was observed once. The V call is TRBV6-5, the J call TRBJ1-5; a weak D match, TRBD1 (6 bases). V gave up 0 bases and J gave up 6 bases, with 15 bases separating them. Germline V gene lookup returns CDR1 MNHEY and CDR2 SVGAGI. The CDR3 length is 16 residues. The CDR3 is CASSYSSGGAGQPQHF. The CDR3 region has the DNA TGTGCCAGCAGTTACTCGTCGGGGGGCGCGGGTCAGCCCCAGCATTTT.

CDR3 loop: CATSTRDRGLGYTF. The CDR3 nucleotides are TGTGCCACCAGCACCCGGGACAGGGGGTTAGGCTACACCTTC. This rearrangement joins TRBV15 to TRBJ1-2; the match to TRBD1 covers 11 bases. CDR3 length equals 14 residues. J was trimmed by 8 bases and V by 4 bases; bases with no gene match: 6. Germline CDR1 is LNHNV and CDR2 is YYDKDF (reference sequence).

In its sample, this clone was seen a few times. The rearrangement links TRBV27 to TRBJ1-4, with D possibly TRBD1 on 6 matching bases. The V gene lost 5 bases and the J gene lost 7 bases, with 14 bases spanning the gap. CDR3 length: 14 amino acids. Germline V gives CDR1 MNHEY, CDR2 SMNVEV (reference sequence). The CDR3 nucleotides are TGTGCCAGCAGTGGGATGGGGGCGCTTGAAAAACTGTTTTTT. Translation gives CASSGMGALEKLFF. The variable domain in full, completed from reference TRBV27 and TRBJ1-4, reads EAQVTQNPRYLITVTGKKLTVTCSQNMNHEYMSWYRQDPGLGLRQIYYSMNVEVTDKGDVPEGYKVSRKEKRNFPLILESPSPNQTSLYFCASSGMGALEKLFFGSGTQLSVL.

The V gene is TRBV5-1, the J gene TRBJ1-1; maybe TRBD1 (6 bases). The length of the CDR3 is 11 residues. The germline V gene has CDR1 SGHRS and CDR2 YFSETQ. The V and J ends lost 2 bases and 11 bases respectively, with 10 bases between them. CDR3 sequence reads: CASSLQGRAFF. The CDR3 DNA reads as TGCGCCAGCAGCTTACAGGGTCGGGCTTTCTTT.

This clone was seen a handful of times. The chain recombines TRBV18 with TRBJ2-7; D is ambiguous. The germline gives CDR1 KGHSH, CDR2 LQKENI. CDR3 length: 14 residues. V lost 2 bases and J 5 bases, leaving 13 bases between the germline ends. The CDR3 DNA follows: TGTGCCAGCTCACCAAATGGAGAGGTCCACGAGCAGTACTTC. Protein sequence: CASSPNGEVHEQYF.

The rearrangement joins TRBV2 to TRBJ1-1, with 7 bases identical to TRBD1. J lost 6 bases, V lost 6 bases, and 10 bases had no gene match. The CDR3 has 14 residues. In germline, CDR1 is SNHLY, CDR2 FYNNEI. The CDR3: CASRDDRAAAEAFF. The CDR3 coding sequence is TGTGCCAGCAGGGATGACAGGGCGGCGGCTGAAGCTTTCTTT.

In its sample, this clone was seen once. The chain joins TRBV7-2 to TRBJ2-3, with D tentatively TRBD2 (6 bases). Trimming left V 2 bases short and J 4 bases short, with 13 bases between. Germline assignment: CDR1 SGHTA and CDR2 FQGNSA. The CDR3 totals 15 residues. The CDR3 protein is CASSLRGQRADTQYF. Written as DNA, the CDR3 is TGTGCCAGCAGCTTAAGGGGCCAGCGGGCAGATACGCAGTATTTT. Full variable domain (outside the CDR3, taken from reference TRBV7-2 and TRBJ2-3): GAGVSQSPSNKVTEKGKDVELRCDPISGHTALYWYRQSLGQGLEFLIYFQGNSAPDKSGLPSDRFSAERTGGSVSTLTIQRTQQEDSAVYLCASSLRGQRADTQYFGPGTRLTVL.

The V call is TRBV6-5, the J call TRBJ1-3; D gene uncertain. V lost 10 bases and J 7 bases, leaving 14 bases between the germline ends. The germline V gene has CDR1 MNHEY and CDR2 SVGAGI. The CDR3 is 12 residues long. CDR3 nucleotide sequence: TGTGCCACGCGGGGATCCGGGAACACCATATATTTT. This gives the protein CATRGSGNTIYF.